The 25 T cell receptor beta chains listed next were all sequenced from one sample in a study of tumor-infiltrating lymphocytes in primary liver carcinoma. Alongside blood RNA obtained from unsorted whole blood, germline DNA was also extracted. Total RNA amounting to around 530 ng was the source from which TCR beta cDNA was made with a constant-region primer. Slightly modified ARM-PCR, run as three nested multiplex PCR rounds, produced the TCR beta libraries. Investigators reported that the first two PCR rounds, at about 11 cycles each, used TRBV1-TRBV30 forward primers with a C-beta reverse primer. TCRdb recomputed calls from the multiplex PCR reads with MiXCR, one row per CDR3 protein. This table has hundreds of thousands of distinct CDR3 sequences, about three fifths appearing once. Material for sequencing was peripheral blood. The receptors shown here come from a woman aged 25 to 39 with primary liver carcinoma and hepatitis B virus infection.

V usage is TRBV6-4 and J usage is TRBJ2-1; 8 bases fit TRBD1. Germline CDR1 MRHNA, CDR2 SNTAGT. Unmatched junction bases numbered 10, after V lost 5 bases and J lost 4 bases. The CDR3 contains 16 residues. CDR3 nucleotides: TGTGCCAGCAGTAATACAGACAGGGGTTTTTACAATGAGCAGTTCTTC. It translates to CASSNTDRGFYNEQFF.

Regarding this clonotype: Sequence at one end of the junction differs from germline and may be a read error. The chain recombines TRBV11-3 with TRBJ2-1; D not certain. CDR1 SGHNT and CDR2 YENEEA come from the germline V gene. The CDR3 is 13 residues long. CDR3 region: CASSDMGYNEHFF. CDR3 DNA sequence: TGTGCCAGCAGCGACATGGGGTACAATGAGCATTTCTTC.

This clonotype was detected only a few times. CDR3 bases: TGCAGCGTTGAAGATCTACACCGCTCTGGAAACACCATATATTTT. Protein: CSVEDLHRSGNTIYF. J is TRBJ1-3 and V is TRBV29-1, with no clear D. The CDR3 contains 15 residues. Trimming stripped 0 bases from V and 0 bases from J, with 9 bases between. Germline CDR1 reads SQVTM; CDR2 reads ANQGSEA. The full variable domain, rest sourced from reference TRBV29-1 and TRBJ1-3, is SAVISQKPSRDICQRGTSLTIQCQVDSQVTMMFWYRQQPGQSLTLIATANQGSEATYESGFVIDKFPISRPNLTFSTLTVSNMSPEDSSIYLCSVEDLHRSGNTIYFGEGSWLTVV.

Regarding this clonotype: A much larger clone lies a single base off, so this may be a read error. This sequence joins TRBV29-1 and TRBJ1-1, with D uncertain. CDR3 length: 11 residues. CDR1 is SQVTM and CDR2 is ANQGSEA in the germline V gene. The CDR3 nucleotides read TGCAGCATTGAATGGCATACTGAAGCTTTCTTT. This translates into CSIEWHTEAFF.

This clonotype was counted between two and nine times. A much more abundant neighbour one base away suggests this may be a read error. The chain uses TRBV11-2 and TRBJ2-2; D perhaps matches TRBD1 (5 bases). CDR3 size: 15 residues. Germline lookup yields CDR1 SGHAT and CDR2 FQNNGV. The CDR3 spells CTSSSQGKNTGELFF. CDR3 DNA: TGTACCAGCAGCTCCCAGGGCAAGAACACCGGGGAGCTGTTTTTT.

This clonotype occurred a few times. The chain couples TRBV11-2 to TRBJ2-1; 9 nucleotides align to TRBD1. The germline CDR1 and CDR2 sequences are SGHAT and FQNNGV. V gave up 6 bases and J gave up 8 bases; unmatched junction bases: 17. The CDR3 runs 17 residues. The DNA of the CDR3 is TGTGCCAGCAGGGGCTTCGCGGGGACAGGGTCCGCTTATGAGCAGTTCTTC. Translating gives CASRGFAGTGSAYEQFF.

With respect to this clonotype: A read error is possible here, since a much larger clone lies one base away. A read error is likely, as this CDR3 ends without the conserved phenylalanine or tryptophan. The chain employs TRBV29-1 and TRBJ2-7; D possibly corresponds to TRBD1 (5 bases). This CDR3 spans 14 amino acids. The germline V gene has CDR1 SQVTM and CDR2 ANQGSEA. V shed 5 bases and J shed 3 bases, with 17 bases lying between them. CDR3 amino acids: CSVIETAPHYEQYS. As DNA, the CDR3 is TGCAGCGTTATCGAGACAGCGCCTCACTACGAGCAGTACTCC.

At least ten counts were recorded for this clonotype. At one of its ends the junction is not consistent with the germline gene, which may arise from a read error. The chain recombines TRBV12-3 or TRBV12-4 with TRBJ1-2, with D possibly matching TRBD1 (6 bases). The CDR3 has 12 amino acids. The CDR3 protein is CASGVRSDRTNF. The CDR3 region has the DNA TGTGCCAGCGGTGTCCGTAGCGACAGGACTAACTTC.

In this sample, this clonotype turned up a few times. CDR3 in DNA: TGTGCCAGCAGCAGGGGGCGGGCTGAGCAGTTCTTC. This gives the protein CASSRGRAEQFF. The V call is TRBV12-3 or TRBV12-4, the J call TRBJ2-1, with 8 bases that match TRBD1. CDR3 size: 12 residues. Unmatched junction bases numbered 4, after V lost 6 bases and J lost 9 bases.

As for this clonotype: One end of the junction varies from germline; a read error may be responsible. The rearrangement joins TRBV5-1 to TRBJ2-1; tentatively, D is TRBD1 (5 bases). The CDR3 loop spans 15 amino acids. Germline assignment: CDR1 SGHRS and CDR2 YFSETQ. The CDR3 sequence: CANSLLQGSYNEQFF. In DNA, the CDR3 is TGCGCCAACAGCTTGTTGCAGGGTTCCTACAATGAGCAGTTCTTC. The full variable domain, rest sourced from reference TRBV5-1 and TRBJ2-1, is KAGVTQTPRYLIKTRGQQVTLSCSPISGHRSVSWYQQTPGQGLQFLFEYFSETQRNKGNFPGRFSGRQFSNSRSEMNVSTLELGDSALYLCANSLLQGSYNEQFFGPGTRLTVL.

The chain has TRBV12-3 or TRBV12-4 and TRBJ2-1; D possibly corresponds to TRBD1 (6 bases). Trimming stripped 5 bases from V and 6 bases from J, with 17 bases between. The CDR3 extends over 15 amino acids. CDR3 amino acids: CASSLTEQGINEQFF. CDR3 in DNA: TGTGCCAGCAGTCTCACGGAACAGGGTATCAATGAGCAGTTCTTC.

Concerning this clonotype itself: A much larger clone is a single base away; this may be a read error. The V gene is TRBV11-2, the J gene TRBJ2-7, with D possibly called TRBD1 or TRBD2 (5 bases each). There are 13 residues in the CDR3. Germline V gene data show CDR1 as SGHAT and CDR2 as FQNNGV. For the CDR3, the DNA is TGTGCCAACAGCTGGGACGACGGCGGGGAGCAGTACTTC. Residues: CANSWDDGGEQYF.

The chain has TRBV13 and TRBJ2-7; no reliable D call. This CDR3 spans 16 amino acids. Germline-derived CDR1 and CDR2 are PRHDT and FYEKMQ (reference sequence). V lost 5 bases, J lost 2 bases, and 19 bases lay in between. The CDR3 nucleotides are TGTGCCAGCAGCCCCCAGGTAAACAGCGAAACCTACGAGCAGTACTTC. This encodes CASSPQVNSETYEQYF. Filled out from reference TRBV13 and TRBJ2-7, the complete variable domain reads AAGVIQSPRHLIKEKRETATLKCYPIPRHDTVYWYQQGPGQDPQFLISFYEKMQSDKGSIPDRFSAQQFSDYHSELNMSSLELGDSALYFCASSPQVNSETYEQYFGPGTRLTVT.

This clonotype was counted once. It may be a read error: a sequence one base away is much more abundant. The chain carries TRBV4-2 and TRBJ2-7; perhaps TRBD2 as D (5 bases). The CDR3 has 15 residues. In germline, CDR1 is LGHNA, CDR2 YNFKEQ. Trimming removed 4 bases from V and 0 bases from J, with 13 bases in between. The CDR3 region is CASSLWTSSSYEQYF. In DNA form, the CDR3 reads TGTGCCAGCAGCCTATGGACTTCTAGCTCCTACGAGCAGTACTTC.

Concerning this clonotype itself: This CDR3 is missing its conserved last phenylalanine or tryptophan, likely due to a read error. The CDR3 region is CAWSVGVGQGNIQYS. Here the CDR3 DNA reads TGTGCCTGGAGTGTAGGGGTCGGACAGGGAAACATTCAGTACTCC. The chain has TRBV30 and TRBJ2-4, with 8 bases identical to TRBD1. The germline gives CDR1 GTSNPN, CDR2 SVGIG (reference sequence). There are 15 residues in the CDR3. The ends lost 0 bases at V and 6 bases at J; junction bases unmatched: 7.

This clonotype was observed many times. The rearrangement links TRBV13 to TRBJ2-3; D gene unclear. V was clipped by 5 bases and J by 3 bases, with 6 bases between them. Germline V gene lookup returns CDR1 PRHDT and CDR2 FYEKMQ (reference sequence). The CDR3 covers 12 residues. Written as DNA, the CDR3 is TGTGCCAGCAGCCCCTATACAGATACGCAGTATTTT. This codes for CASSPYTDTQYF.

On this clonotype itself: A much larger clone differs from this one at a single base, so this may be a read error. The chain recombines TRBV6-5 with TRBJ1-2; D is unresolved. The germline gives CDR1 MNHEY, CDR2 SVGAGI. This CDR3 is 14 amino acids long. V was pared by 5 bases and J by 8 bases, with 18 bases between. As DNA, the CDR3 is TGTGCCAGCAGTAGCGCGTTCATAGGGATCGGCTACACCTTC. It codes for CASSSAFIGIGYTF.

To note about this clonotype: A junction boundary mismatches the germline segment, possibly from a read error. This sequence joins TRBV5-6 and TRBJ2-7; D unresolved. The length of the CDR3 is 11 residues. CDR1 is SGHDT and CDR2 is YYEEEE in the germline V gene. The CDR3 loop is CASGTFYEQYF. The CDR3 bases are TGTGCCAGCGGCACCTTCTACGAGCAGTATTTC.

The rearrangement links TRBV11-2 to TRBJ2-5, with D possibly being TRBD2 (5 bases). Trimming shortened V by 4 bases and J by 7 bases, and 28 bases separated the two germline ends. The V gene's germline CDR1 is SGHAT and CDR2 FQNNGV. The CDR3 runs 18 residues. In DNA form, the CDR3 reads TGTGCCAGCAGCTCGGATCGGTCAATTCGGGGATTTTTTGCGACCCAGTACTTC. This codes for CASSSDRSIRGFFATQYF.

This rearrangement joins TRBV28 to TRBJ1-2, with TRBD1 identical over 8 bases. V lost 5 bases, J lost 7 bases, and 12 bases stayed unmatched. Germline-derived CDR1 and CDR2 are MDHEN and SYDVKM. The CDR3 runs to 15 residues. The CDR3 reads CASSPRGGQGAGYTF. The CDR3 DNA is TGTGCCAGCAGTCCTCGAGGCGGACAGGGTGCTGGCTACACCTTC.

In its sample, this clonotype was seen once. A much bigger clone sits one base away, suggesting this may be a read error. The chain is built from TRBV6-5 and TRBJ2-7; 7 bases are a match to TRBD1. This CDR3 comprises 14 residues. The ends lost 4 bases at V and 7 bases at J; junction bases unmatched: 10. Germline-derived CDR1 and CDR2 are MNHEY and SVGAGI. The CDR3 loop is CASSLWQGVGEQYF. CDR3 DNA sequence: TGTGCCAGCAGTTTATGGCAGGGGGTAGGAGAGCAGTACTTC.

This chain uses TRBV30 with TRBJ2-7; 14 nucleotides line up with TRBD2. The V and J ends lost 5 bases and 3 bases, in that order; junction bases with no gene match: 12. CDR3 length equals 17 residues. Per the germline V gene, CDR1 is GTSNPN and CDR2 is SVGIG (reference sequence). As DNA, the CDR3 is TGTGCCTGGGGGGCACCGGGACTAGCGGGAGTTGGCTACGAGCAGTACTTC. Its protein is CAWGAPGLAGVGYEQYF.

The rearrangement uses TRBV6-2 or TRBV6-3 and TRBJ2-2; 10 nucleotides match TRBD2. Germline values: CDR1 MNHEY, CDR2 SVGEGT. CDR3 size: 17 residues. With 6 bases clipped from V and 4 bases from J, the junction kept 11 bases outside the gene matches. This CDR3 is CASSRGIGLAVTGELFF. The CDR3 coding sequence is TGTGCCAGCAGCCGAGGGATCGGACTAGCGGTCACCGGGGAGCTGTTTTTT.

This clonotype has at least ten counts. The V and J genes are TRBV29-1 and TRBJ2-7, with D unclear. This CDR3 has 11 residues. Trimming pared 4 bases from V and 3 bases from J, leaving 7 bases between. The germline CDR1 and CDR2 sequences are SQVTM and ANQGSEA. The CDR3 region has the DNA TGCAGCGTTGGCAACCTCTACGAGCAGTACTTC. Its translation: CSVGNLYEQYF.

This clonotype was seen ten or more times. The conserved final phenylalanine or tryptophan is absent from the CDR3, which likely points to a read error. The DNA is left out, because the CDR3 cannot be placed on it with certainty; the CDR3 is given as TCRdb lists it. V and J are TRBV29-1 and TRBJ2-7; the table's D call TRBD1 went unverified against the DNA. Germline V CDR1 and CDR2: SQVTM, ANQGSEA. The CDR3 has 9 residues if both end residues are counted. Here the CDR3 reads CSGGPGSVN.